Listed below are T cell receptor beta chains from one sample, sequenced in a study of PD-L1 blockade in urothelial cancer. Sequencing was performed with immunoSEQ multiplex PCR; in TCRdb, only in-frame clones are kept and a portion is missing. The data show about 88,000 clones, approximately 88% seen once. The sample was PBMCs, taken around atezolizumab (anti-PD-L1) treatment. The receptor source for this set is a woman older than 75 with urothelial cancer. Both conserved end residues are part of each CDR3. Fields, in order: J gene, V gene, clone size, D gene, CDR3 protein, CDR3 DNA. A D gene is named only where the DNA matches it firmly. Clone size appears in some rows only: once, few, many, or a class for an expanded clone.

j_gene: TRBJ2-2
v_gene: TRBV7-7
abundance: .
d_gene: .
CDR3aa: CASSPRTDGGELFF
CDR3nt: TGTGCCAGCAGCCCGCGGACAGACGGCGGGGAGCTGTTTTTT

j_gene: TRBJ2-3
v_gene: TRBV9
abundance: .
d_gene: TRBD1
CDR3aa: CASSVGDSSTDTQYF
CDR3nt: TGTGCCAGCAGCGTGGGGGACAGCAGCACAGATACGCAGTATTTT

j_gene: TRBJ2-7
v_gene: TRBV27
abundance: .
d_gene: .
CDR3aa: CASSAAGPIYEQYF
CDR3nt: TGTGCCAGCAGTGCCGCGGGACCGATCTACGAGCAGTACTTC

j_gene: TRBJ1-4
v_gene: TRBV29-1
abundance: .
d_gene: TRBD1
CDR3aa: CSVDGTGGQLFF
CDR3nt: TGCAGCGTTGATGGGACAGGGGGTCAACTGTTTTTT

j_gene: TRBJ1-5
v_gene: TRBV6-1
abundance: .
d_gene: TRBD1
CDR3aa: CASSALTGAASNQPQHF
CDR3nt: TGTGCCAGCAGTGCCCTGACAGGGGCGGCAAGCAATCAGCCCCAGCATTTT

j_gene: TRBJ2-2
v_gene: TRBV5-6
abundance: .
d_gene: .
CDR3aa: CASSFAGYTGELFF
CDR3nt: TGTGCCAGCAGCTTCGCAGGGTACACCGGGGAGCTGTTTTTT

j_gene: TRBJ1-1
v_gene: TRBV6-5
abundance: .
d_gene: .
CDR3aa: CASSSGQSPTEAFF
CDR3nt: TGTGCCAGCAGTTCCGGACAGTCTCCCACTGAAGCTTTCTTT

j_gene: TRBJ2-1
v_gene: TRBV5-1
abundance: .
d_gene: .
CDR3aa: CASSPEAASSYNEQFF
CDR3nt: TGCGCCAGCAGCCCGGAGGCCGCTAGCTCCTACAATGAGCAGTTCTTC

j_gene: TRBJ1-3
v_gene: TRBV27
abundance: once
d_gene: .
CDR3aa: CASSLTPTGPGNTIYF
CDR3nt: TGTGCCAGCAGTTTAACACCAACAGGCCCTGGAAACACCATATATTTT

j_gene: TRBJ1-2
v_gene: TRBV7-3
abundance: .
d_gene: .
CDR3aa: CASSLDRFYGYTF
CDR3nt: TGTGCCAGCAGCTTAGACAGGTTCTATGGCTACACCTTC

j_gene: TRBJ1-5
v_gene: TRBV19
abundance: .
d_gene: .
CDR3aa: CASSLGRLSNQPQHF
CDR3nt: TGTGCCAGTAGTCTCGGGAGGCTTAGCAATCAGCCCCAGCATTTT

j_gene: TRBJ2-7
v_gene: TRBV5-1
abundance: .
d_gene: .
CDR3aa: CASSLSYPGPYEQYF
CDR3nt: TGCGCCAGCAGCTTGTCTTATCCTGGCCCCTACGAGCAGTACTTC

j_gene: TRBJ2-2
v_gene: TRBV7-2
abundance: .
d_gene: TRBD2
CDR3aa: CASSLLAGGLTGELFF
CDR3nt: TGTGCCAGCTCCCTCTTGGCGGGAGGGCTCACCGGGGAGCTGTTTTTT

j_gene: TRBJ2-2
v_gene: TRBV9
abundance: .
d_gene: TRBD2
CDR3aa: CASSVGGSGPGELFF
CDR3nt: TGTGCCAGCAGCGTAGGGGGTAGCGGGCCCGGGGAGCTGTTTTTT

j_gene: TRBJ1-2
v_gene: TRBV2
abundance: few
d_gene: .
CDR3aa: CASSDAGYYGYTF
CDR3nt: TGTGCCAGCAGTGACGCAGGATACTATGGCTACACCTTC

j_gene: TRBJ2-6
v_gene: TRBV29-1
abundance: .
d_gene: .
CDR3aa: CSVAGAGANVLTF
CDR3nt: TGCAGCGTTGCGGGTGCTGGGGCCAACGTCCTGACTTTC

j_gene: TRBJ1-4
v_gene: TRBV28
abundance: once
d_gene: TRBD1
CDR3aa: CASSFRLGQTRTNEKLFF
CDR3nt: TGTGCCAGCAGTTTTAGGCTGGGACAGACTAGGACTAATGAAAAACTGTTTTTT

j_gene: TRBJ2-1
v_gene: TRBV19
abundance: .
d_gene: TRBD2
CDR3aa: CASASGRVYNEQFF
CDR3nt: TGTGCCAGTGCTAGCGGGAGGGTCTACAATGAGCAGTTCTTC

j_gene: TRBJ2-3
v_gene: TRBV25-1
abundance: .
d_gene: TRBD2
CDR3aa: CASSKAGIDTQYF
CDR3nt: TGTGCCAGCAGTAAAGCGGGAATTGATACGCAGTATTTT

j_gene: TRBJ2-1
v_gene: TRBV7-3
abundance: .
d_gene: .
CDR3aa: CASSPSRTTRLINEQFF
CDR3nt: TGTGCCAGCAGCCCGAGTAGAACTACTAGACTGATCAATGAGCAGTTCTTC

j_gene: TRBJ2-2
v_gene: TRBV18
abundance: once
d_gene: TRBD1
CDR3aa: CASSQRQGTNTGELFF
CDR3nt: TGTGCCAGCTCACAACGACAGGGCACGAACACCGGGGAGCTGTTTTTT

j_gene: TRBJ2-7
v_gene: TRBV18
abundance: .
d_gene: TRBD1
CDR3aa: CASSPMDRGLGEQYF
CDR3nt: TGTGCCAGCTCACCGATGGACAGGGGGCTGGGAGAGCAGTACTTC

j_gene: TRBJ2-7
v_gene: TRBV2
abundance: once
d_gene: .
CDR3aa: CASQPRVATYEQYF
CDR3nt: TGTGCCAGCCAACCGAGGGTGGCTACCTACGAGCAGTACTTC

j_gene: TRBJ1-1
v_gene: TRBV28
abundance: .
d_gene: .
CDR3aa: CASSFSFRGEAFF
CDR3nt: TGTGCCAGCAGTTTTAGTTTTAGGGGGGAAGCTTTCTTT

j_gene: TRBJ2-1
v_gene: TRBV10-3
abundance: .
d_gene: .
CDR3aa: CAISESGQGDNEQFF
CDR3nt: TGTGCCATCAGTGAGTCGGGGCAGGGCGACAATGAGCAGTTCTTC

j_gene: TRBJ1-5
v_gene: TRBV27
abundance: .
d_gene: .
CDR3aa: CASSPSSGHQPQHF
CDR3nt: TGTGCCAGCAGTCCATCGTCAGGGCATCAGCCCCAGCATTTT

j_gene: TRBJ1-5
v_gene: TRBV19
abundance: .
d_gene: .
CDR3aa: CASSPDRFPGPQHF
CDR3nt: TGTGCCAGTAGTCCTGACAGATTCCCGGGGCCCCAGCATTTT

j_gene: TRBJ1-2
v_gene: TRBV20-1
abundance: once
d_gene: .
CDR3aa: CSASPRYTF
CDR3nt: TGCAGTGCTAGTCCCAGGTACACCTTC

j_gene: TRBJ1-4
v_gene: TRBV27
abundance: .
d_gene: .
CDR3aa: CASSQGRWANEKLFF
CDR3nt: TGTGCCAGCAGCCAGGGGCGTTGGGCCAATGAAAAACTGTTTTTT

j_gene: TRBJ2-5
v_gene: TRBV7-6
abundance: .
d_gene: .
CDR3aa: CASSLATGQETQYF
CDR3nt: TGTGCCAGCAGCTTAGCGACCGGGCAAGAGACCCAGTACTTC

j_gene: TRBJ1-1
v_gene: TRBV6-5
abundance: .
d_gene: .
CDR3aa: CASSYVSMNTEAFF
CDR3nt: TGTGCCAGCAGTTACGTTTCCATGAACACTGAAGCTTTCTTT

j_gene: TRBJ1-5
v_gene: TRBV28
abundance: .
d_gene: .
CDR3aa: CASWTNGQPQHF
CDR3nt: TGTGCCAGCTGGACAAACGGTCAGCCCCAGCATTTT

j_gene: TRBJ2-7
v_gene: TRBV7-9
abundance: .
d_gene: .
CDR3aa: CASDRDNSYEQYF
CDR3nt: TGTGCCAGCGACCGGGACAACTCCTACGAGCAGTACTTC

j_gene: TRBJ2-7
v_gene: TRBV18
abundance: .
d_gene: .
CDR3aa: CASSGGIYEQYF
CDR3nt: TGTGCCAGCTCAGGCGGGATTTACGAGCAGTACTTC

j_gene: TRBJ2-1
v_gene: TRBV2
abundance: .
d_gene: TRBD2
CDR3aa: CASSDSGRSYNEQFF
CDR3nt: TGTGCCAGCAGTGATAGCGGGAGGTCCTACAATGAGCAGTTCTTC

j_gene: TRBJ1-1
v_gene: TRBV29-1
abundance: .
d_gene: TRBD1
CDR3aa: CSGQGGWTEAFF
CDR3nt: TGCAGCGGACAGGGGGGTTGGACTGAAGCTTTCTTT

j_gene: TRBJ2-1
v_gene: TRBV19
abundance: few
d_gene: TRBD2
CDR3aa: CASSIIAGGDPKQFF
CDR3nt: TGTGCCAGTAGTATAATAGCGGGAGGGGACCCAAAGCAGTTCTTC

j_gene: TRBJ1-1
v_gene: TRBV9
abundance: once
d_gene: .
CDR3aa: CASSVDPQAGNTEAFF
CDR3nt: TGTGCCAGCAGCGTAGACCCACAAGCGGGAAACACTGAAGCTTTCTTT

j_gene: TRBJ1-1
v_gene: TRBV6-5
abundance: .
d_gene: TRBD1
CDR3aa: CASSLDRVNTEAFF
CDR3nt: TGTGCCAGCAGTCTGGACAGGGTCAACACTGAAGCTTTCTTT

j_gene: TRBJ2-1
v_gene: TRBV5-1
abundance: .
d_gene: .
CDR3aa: CASSNRVGDTNEQFF
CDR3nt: TGCGCCAGCAGCAACCGGGTGGGGGACACCAATGAGCAGTTCTTC

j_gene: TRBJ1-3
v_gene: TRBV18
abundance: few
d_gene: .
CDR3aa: CASSPPHGNTIYF
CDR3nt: TGTGCCAGCTCACCTCCCCATGGAAACACCATATATTTT

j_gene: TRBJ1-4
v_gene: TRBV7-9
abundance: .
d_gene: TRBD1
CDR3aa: CASSLGTGREKLFF
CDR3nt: TGTGCCAGCAGCTTGGGGACAGGGCGTGAAAAACTGTTTTTT

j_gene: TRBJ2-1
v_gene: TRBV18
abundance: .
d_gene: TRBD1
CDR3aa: CASSPGQGVYNEQFF
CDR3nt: TGTGCCAGCTCACCGGGACAGGGGGTCTACAATGAGCAGTTCTTC

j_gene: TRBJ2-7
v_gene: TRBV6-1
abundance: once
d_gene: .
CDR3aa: CASSLAPQNSYEQYF
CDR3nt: TGTGCCAGCAGTCTAGCGCCTCAGAACTCCTACGAGCAGTACTTC

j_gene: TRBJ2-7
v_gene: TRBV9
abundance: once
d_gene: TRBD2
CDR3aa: CASSVGGTSGSYEQYF
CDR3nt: TGTGCCAGCAGCGTAGGAGGGACTAGCGGGAGTTACGAGCAGTACTTC

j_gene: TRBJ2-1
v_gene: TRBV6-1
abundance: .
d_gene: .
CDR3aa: CASSEAGWVVSGRAYNEQFF
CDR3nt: TGTGCCAGCAGTGAAGCGGGGTGGGTCGTTAGCGGCCGGGCCTACAATGAGCAGTTCTTC

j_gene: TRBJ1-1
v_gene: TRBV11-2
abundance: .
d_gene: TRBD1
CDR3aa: CASTFPTGATEAFF
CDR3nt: TGTGCCAGCACCTTCCCGACAGGGGCCACTGAAGCTTTCTTT

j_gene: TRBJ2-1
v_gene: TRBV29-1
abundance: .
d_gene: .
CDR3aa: CSIRAVGHHNEQFF
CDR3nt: TGCAGCATTCGGGCCGTGGGGCACCACAATGAGCAGTTCTTC

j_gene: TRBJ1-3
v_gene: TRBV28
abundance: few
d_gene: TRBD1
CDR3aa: CASSYWTGNSGNTIYF
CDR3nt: TGTGCCAGCAGTTACTGGACAGGGAACTCTGGAAACACCATATATTTT

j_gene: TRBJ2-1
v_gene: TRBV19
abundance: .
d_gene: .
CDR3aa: CASVKGGGQGEQFF
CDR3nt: TGTGCCAGTGTTAAGGGGGGAGGGCAGGGTGAGCAGTTCTTC

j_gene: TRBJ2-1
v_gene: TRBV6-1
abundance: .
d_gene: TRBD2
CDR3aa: CASNSGRRTYNEQFF
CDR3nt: TGTGCCAGCAACAGCGGGAGGAGGACCTACAATGAGCAGTTCTTC

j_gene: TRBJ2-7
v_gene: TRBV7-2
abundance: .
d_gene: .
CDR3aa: CASSLVGGPGEQYF
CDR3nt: TGTGCCAGCAGCTTAGTGGGGGGGCCGGGCGAGCAGTACTTC

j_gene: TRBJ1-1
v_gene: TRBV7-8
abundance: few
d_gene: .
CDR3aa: CASSLAPGQGRAEAFF
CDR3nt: TGTGCCAGCAGCTTAGCTCCTGGGCAGGGGAGGGCTGAAGCTTTCTTT

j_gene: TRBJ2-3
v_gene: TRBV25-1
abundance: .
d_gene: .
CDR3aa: CASSSSTTSTDTQYF
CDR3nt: TGTGCCAGCAGTTCCTCGACGACTAGCACAGATACGCAGTATTTT

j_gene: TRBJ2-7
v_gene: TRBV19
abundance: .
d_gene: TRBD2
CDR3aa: CASKRAAGESYEQYF
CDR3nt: TGTGCCAGCAAGAGGGCGGCGGGAGAGTCCTACGAGCAGTACTTC

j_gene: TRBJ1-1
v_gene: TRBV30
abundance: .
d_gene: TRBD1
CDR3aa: CAWSRGPGGTEAFF
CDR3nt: TGTGCCTGGAGTAGAGGCCCAGGGGGGACTGAAGCTTTCTTT

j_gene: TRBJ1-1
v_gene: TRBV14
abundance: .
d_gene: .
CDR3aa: CASSQDFAGVNSMNTEAFF
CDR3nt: TGTGCCAGCAGCCAAGATTTCGCAGGGGTCAACTCCATGAACACTGAAGCTTTCTTT